These T cell receptor beta chains were read from a single sample in a study of shared clonotypes between healthy human individuals. Assay used: immunoSEQ multiplex PCR; TCRdb lists only in-frame clones, some missing. This sample has hundreds of thousands of clones; roughly 70% occur once, and the top ten carry about 1.8%. Sequenced input: memory CD4+ T cells sorted from blood. The receptor source for this set is a woman in her 30s in good health. Both conserved end residues are part of each CDR3. Each record gives: J gene, D gene, clone size, V gene, CDR3 protein, CDR3 DNA. The D gene is left open where the match is weak. Clone size, where shown, is once, few, many, or a class for clones that have expanded.

TRBJ2-3	TRBD2	NA	TRBV6-5	CASSSGLAGVIDTQYF	TGTGCCAGCAGTTCCGGACTAGCGGGAGTTATAGATACGCAGTATTTT
TRBJ2-1	TRBD2	once	TRBV5-4	CASSPGLAGVSRNEQFF	TGTGCCAGCAGCCCCGGACTAGCGGGAGTAAGTCGGAATGAGCAGTTCTTC
TRBJ2-7	NA	NA	TRBV5-4	CASRFDLSYEQYF	TGTGCCAGCAGGTTCGACCTCTCCTACGAGCAGTACTTC
TRBJ2-7	NA	NA	TRBV5-1	CASSTGSGARSYEQYF	TGCGCCAGCAGCACAGGGTCAGGGGCTAGATCCTACGAGCAGTACTTC
TRBJ2-7	NA	many	TRBV6-5	CASTRDPQVGEQYF	TGTGCCAGCACCAGAGACCCGCAGGTTGGGGAGCAGTACTTC
TRBJ2-7	TRBD2	NA	TRBV13	CASSGSGRASSYEQYF	TGTGCCAGCAGCGGGAGCGGGAGGGCCTCGTCCTACGAGCAGTACTTC
TRBJ2-3	TRBD2	NA	TRBV7-9	CASSFAGVVGDTQYF	TGTGCCAGCAGCTTTGCGGGAGTTGTTGGTGATACGCAGTATTTT
TRBJ2-7	TRBD1	NA	TRBV18	CASSRNRGNEQYF	TGTGCCAGCTCACGGAACAGGGGTAACGAGCAGTACTTC
TRBJ2-1	TRBD1	few	TRBV5-6	CASSYGQVTYNEQFF	TGTGCCAGCAGCTACGGACAGGTAACCTACAATGAGCAGTTCTTC
TRBJ1-5	NA	NA	TRBV19	CASSLLGQRGGYSNQPQHF	TGTGCCAGTAGCCTACTGGGGCAGCGAGGGGGATATAGCAATCAGCCCCAGCATTTT
TRBJ1-4	NA	NA	TRBV11-2	CASSLEVKLFF	TGTGCCAGCAGCTTAGAAGTTAAACTGTTTTTT
TRBJ1-2	NA	NA	TRBV5-1	CASSLVSEGRGYTF	TGCGCCAGCAGCTTGGTTTCCGAGGGTCGGGGCTACACCTTC
TRBJ2-2	TRBD1	NA	TRBV18	CASSRGQGVTTGELFF	TGTGCCAGCTCACGAGGACAGGGGGTAACCACCGGGGAGCTGTTTTTT
TRBJ2-5	TRBD1	NA	TRBV2	CASSGGTEETQYF	TGTGCCAGCAGTGGGGGGACAGAAGAGACCCAGTACTTC
TRBJ2-7	TRBD1	NA	TRBV25-1	CASSGDRDPSYEQYF	TGTGCCAGCAGTGGGGACAGAGACCCCTCCTACGAGCAGTACTTC
TRBJ2-1	NA	NA	TRBV6-5	CASSRPGSEQFF	TGTGCCAGCAGTAGACCGGGGAGTGAGCAGTTCTTC
TRBJ2-1	TRBD1	NA	TRBV11-2	CASSAGQGARNEQFF	TGTGCCAGCAGCGCGGGACAGGGGGCACGAAATGAGCAGTTCTTC
TRBJ2-5	TRBD2	NA	TRBV29-1	CSVSSGRVAETQYF	TGCAGCGTTTCTAGCGGGAGGGTGGCGGAGACCCAGTACTTC
TRBJ2-7	NA	few	TRBV6-1	CASHPGGDYEQYF	TGTGCCTCCCACCCGGGCGGTGACTACGAGCAGTACTTC
TRBJ1-5	TRBD1	many	TRBV7-6	CASSLRQGDQPQHF	TGTGCCAGCAGCTTAAGGCAGGGGGATCAGCCCCAGCATTTT
TRBJ2-5	NA	NA	TRBV29-1	CSVTEGRETQYF	TGCAGCGTGACGGAGGGCCGGGAGACCCAGTACTTC
TRBJ2-1	NA	NA	TRBV5-1	CASSLASGSYNEQFF	TGCGCCAGCAGCTTGGCATCAGGCTCCTACAATGAGCAGTTCTTC
TRBJ2-1	NA	NA	TRBV2	CASSALADEQFF	TGTGCCAGCAGTGCTCTAGCCGATGAGCAGTTCTTC
TRBJ2-2	TRBD1	NA	TRBV11-2	CASSYRTGPGELFF	TGTGCCAGCAGCTACCGGACAGGGCCCGGGGAGCTGTTTTTT
TRBJ2-3	NA	NA	TRBV19	CASSIDADDTDTQYF	TGTGCCAGTAGTATAGATGCAGACGACACAGATACGCAGTATTTT
TRBJ1-1	NA	NA	TRBV28	CASSPGIRTEAFF	TGTGCCAGCAGCCCAGGGATCCGGACTGAAGCTTTCTTT
TRBJ2-6	NA	few	TRBV14	CASSREPGANVLTF	TGTGCCAGCAGCCGGGAACCTGGGGCCAACGTCCTGACTTTC
TRBJ2-6	NA	few	TRBV5-1	CASSGGRTSGANVLTF	TGCGCCAGCAGCGGGGGACGGACCTCTGGGGCCAACGTCCTGACTTTC
TRBJ1-1	NA	NA	TRBV5-5	CASTAWAINEAFF	TGTGCCAGCACCGCGTGGGCAATTAATGAAGCTTTCTTT
TRBJ2-3	NA	NA	TRBV28	CASSLSLEGADTQYF	TGTGCCAGCAGTTTATCCTTGGAGGGGGCAGATACGCAGTATTTT
TRBJ2-1	TRBD2	NA	TRBV6-4	CASSTGTSTSNEQFF	TGTGCCAGCAGCACCGGGACTAGCACTTCGAATGAGCAGTTCTTC